These 5 T cell receptor beta chains were sequenced from one sample in a study of T cell repertoires in cytomegalovirus infection. Via MiXCR, TCRdb re-called the reads, giving one row per CDR3 protein. The repertoire consists of about 160,000 distinct CDR3 sequences, with about 15% occurring once and the leading ten covering 15% to 20%. Specimen: CD8+ T cells from PBMCs. The source of these receptors is a human donor in good health (CMV status not recorded). Some clones in this sample may be carry-over from other donors' samples.

The chain joins TRBV15 to TRBJ2-1, with 9 bases lining up with TRBD2. This CDR3 is 18 amino acids long. V lost 0 bases, J lost 0 bases, and 6 bases stayed unmatched. Germline values: CDR1 LNHNV, CDR2 YYDKDF (reference sequence). The DNA of the CDR3 is TGTGCCACCAGCAGAGACAGGCGGGAGGGGAGCTCCTACAATGAGCAGTTCTTC. It encodes CATSRDRREGSSYNEQFF. The whole variable domain, remainder taken from reference TRBV15 and TRBJ2-1, is DAMVIQNPRYQVTQFGKPVTLSCSQTLNHNVMYWYQQKSSQAPKLLFHYYDKDFNNEADTPDNFQSRRPNTSFCFLDIRSPGLGDTAMYLCATSRDRREGSSYNEQFFGPGTRLTVL.

This clonotype was observed a few times. The chain combines TRBV6-1 with TRBJ2-3, with TRBD2 as a possible D gene (5 bases). V was clipped by 1 base and J by 2 bases, with 10 bases between them. Germline V CDR1 and CDR2: MNHNS, SASEGT. CDR3 length: 15 residues. The CDR3 loop is CASSEGERFTDTQYF. Here the CDR3 DNA reads TGTGCCAGCAGTGAAGGGGAGCGGTTCACAGATACGCAGTATTTT.

This clonotype was seen many times. This chain uses TRBV7-8 with TRBJ2-7; maybe TRBD1 (5 bases). V gave up 1 base and J gave up 5 bases, with 9 bases separating them. The CDR3 length is 13 residues. CDR1 and CDR2 (germline): SGHVS, FQNEAQ. CDR3 sequence reads: CASSLGTRDEQYF. Here the CDR3 DNA reads TGTGCCAGCAGCTTAGGGACAAGAGACGAGCAGTACTTC.

This rearrangement joins TRBV29-1 to TRBJ2-1; a weak D match, TRBD1 (6 bases). Germline CDR1 SQVTM, CDR2 ANQGSEA. With 0 bases removed from V and 6 bases from J, the gap between germline ends came to 15 bases. CDR3 size: 15 residues. The CDR3 protein is CSVEDLTGYSNEQFF. The CDR3 bases are TGCAGCGTTGAAGATCTCACAGGGTATAGCAATGAGCAGTTCTTC.

The rearrangement uses TRBV19 and TRBJ2-2; 8 bases agree with TRBD1. The length of the CDR3 is 13 residues. With 10 bases clipped from V and 6 bases from J, the junction kept 7 bases outside the gene matches. The V gene's germline CDR1 is LNHDA and CDR2 SQIVND (reference sequence). The chain's CDR3 is CATTGTGAGELFF. In DNA, the CDR3 is TGTGCCACCACCGGGACAGGAGCCGGGGAGCTGTTTTTT.